This passage covers 24 T cell receptor beta chains from one sample sequenced in a study of early T cells in non-severe SARS-CoV-2 infection. One entry per CDR3 protein, called by TCRdb with MiXCR from the 5' RACE reads. The data show more than 85,000 distinct CDR3 sequences, roughly 17% seen once. Specimen: whole blood. All receptors come from an adult who was a healthcare worker with PCR-confirmed SARS-CoV-2 infection or an uninfected control (not recorded which).

The chain joins TRBV20-1 to TRBJ2-1; no clear D. The V gene lost 4 bases and the J gene lost 6 bases, with 13 bases spanning the gap. Germline V CDR1 and CDR2: DFQATT, SNEGSKA (reference sequence). This CDR3 has 13 amino acids. CDR3 loop: CSATDAGGNEQFF. The DNA for the CDR3 is TGCAGTGCTACGGATGCTGGCGGCAATGAGCAGTTCTTC.

The chain recombines TRBV5-1 with TRBJ2-5; 7 bases align to TRBD1. Germline lookup yields CDR1 SGHRS and CDR2 YFSETQ. This CDR3 region has 14 residues. With 3 bases clipped from V and 2 bases from J, the junction kept 4 bases outside the gene matches. The CDR3 sequence is CASSSGTVQETQYF. The CDR3 DNA reads TGCGCCAGCAGCTCAGGGACAGTGCAAGAGACCCAGTACTTC.

This clonotype was counted ten times or more. The CDR3 spells CSARDISSSYNEQFF. CDR3 sequence (DNA): TGCAGTGCTAGAGATATATCTAGCTCCTACAATGAGCAGTTCTTC. This rearrangement joins TRBV20-1 to TRBJ2-1, with D unresolved. The V gene lost 0 bases and the J gene lost 0 bases, with 9 bases spanning the gap. Germline V gene sequence: CDR1 DFQATT, CDR2 SNEGSKA (reference sequence). The CDR3 sequence is 15 residues long.

This clonotype showed up many times. The rearrangement links TRBV27 to TRBJ2-5, with TRBD1 matching 7 bases. V dropped 8 bases and J dropped 4; count of bases not matched to a gene: 7. CDR1 is MNHEY, CDR2 SMNVEV, per germline (reference sequence). This CDR3 is built from 13 residues. CDR3 nucleotides: TGTGCCAGCCTCTCGACAGGGTCAGAGACCCAGTACTTC. The encoded protein is CASLSTGSETQYF.

V is TRBV10-3 and J is TRBJ2-3, with TRBD2 as a possible D gene (6 bases). CDR3 size: 16 residues. Per germline, CDR1 ENHRY and CDR2 SYGVKD. With 4 bases removed from V and 1 base from J, the gap between germline ends came to 15 bases. CDR3 amino acids: CAISVASVGGTDTQYF. As DNA, the CDR3 is TGTGCCATCAGTGTCGCTAGCGTGGGTGGCACAGATACGCAGTATTTT.

The chain carries TRBV12-3 or TRBV12-4 and TRBJ1-2; D remains ambiguous. The CDR3 consists of 17 residues. The V end was cut by 2 bases, the J end by 0 bases, with 16 bases between. CDR3 residues: CASSLSWAPLANYGYTF. DNA for the CDR3: TGTGCCAGCAGTTTAAGCTGGGCCCCTTTAGCTAACTATGGCTACACCTTC.

The J gene is TRBJ1-1, the V gene TRBV12-3 or TRBV12-4; D unresolved. The CDR3 extends over 15 amino acids. Deletions cut 5 bases from V and 3 bases from J, with 16 bases between. The DNA of the CDR3 is TGTGCCAGCAGTCGGGTCGGGATGCGGGACACTGAAGCTTTCTTT. Translating it yields CASSRVGMRDTEAFF.

V is TRBV6-2 or TRBV6-3 and J is TRBJ1-5; maybe TRBD1 (6 bases). V was cut by 5 bases and J by 1 base, with 9 bases left in between. This CDR3 is built from 14 residues. Per germline, CDR1 MNHEY and CDR2 SVGEGT. This chain's CDR3 is CASSNQGSNQPQHF. The CDR3 coding sequence is TGTGCCAGCAGTAACCAGGGGAGCAATCAGCCCCAGCATTTT.

This clonotype has a handful of counts. This sequence joins TRBV29-1 and TRBJ2-2; the D is unclear. Trimming shortened V by 6 bases and J by 6 bases, and 5 bases separated the two germline ends. The CDR3 is made up of 10 amino acids. The germline V gene encodes CDR1 SQVTM and CDR2 ANQGSEA. The CDR3 coding sequence is TGCAGCGTCTACTCCGGGGAGCTGTTTTTT. This gives the protein CSVYSGELFF.

This clonotype has ten or more counts. The chain carries TRBV5-4 and TRBJ1-1; possibly TRBD1 for D (6 bases). The CDR3 totals 16 residues. Germline lookup yields CDR1 SGHNT and CDR2 YYREEE (reference sequence). The ends were cut back, 6 bases at V and 0 bases at J, with 18 bases in the middle. The CDR3, as DNA: TGTGCCAGCACCGTAAAACCAGGGGTTCTGAACACTGAAGCTTTCTTT. It translates to CASTVKPGVLNTEAFF.

The rearrangement links TRBV20-1 to TRBJ2-3; weak D call: TRBD1 (5 bases). The V gene's germline CDR1 is DFQATT and CDR2 SNEGSKA (reference sequence). The CDR3 extends over 14 amino acids. Trimming pared 0 bases from V and 5 bases from J, leaving 12 bases between. The CDR3 spells CSARDIRVGDTQYF. CDR3 coding DNA: TGCAGTGCTAGAGATATCAGGGTCGGAGATACGCAGTATTTT.

The sample holds a few counts of this clonotype. The gene calls are TRBV19 and TRBJ2-5; no definite D call. V shed 1 base and J shed 3 bases, with 6 bases lying between them. This CDR3 spans 13 amino acids. Germline-derived CDR1 and CDR2 are LNHDA and SQIVND (reference sequence). The CDR3 spells CASSIGLKETQYF. Here the CDR3 DNA reads TGTGCCAGTAGTATAGGATTGAAAGAGACCCAGTACTTC.

This clonotype showed up just a few times. The CDR3 is CASTGQFLDTEAFF. DNA of the CDR3: TGTGCCAGCACTGGACAGTTTTTGGACACTGAAGCTTTCTTT. J is TRBJ1-1 and V is TRBV6-2 or TRBV6-3; weak D call: TRBD1 (6 bases). The CDR3 spans 14 residues. Germline V CDR1 and CDR2: MNHEY, SVGEGT. Trimming pared 7 bases from V and 3 bases from J, leaving 15 bases between.

The gene calls are TRBV28 and TRBJ2-7; weak D call: TRBD1 (6 bases). Trimming stripped 10 bases from V and 6 bases from J, with 13 bases between. Germline CDR1 MDHEN, CDR2 SYDVKM. This CDR3 has 11 amino acids. The DNA of the CDR3 is TGTGCCACGACAGGCTGGGGCGAGCAGTACTTC. It specifies CATTGWGEQYF.

CDR3 bases: TGTGCCAGCAGTGAGGGAACTAGCGGGGGGGCCGGTACAGATACGCAGTATTTT. This encodes CASSEGTSGGAGTDTQYF. This rearrangement joins TRBV6-1 to TRBJ2-3; 13 positions match TRBD2. This CDR3 is built from 18 residues. Trimming cost V 3 bases and J 3 bases; bases outside gene matches: 9. CDR1 is MNHNS and CDR2 is SASEGT in the germline V gene.

This clonotype showed up many times. The chain links TRBV6-4 to TRBJ2-1, with 7 bases aligning to TRBD2. The germline CDR1 and CDR2 sequences are MRHNA and SNTAGT. V shed 3 bases, J shed 0 bases, and the junction held 2 bases outside the gene matches. The CDR3 is 15 residues long. The CDR3 reads CASSESGGSYNEQFF. The DNA of the CDR3 is TGTGCCAGCAGTGAGTCGGGAGGCTCCTACAATGAGCAGTTCTTC.

A remark on this clonotype: A much bigger clone sits one base away, suggesting this may be a read error. CDR3 DNA sequence: TGTGCCAGCAGTTTATTGGGGGGCCCCACCGGGGAGCTGATTTTT. This gives the protein CASSLLGGPTGELIF. The V and J genes are TRBV27 and TRBJ2-2; D is possibly TRBD1 or TRBD2 (6 bases each). The CDR3 is 15 amino acids. Germline CDR1 reads MNHEY; CDR2 reads SMNVEV (reference sequence).

The V gene is TRBV5-4, the J gene TRBJ2-5; 7 bases agree with TRBD1. Germline CDR1 and CDR2: SGHNT and YYREEE (reference sequence). Trimming cost V 1 base and J 5 bases; bases outside gene matches: 8. CDR3 size: 15 residues. The CDR3 sequence: CASSLKTGAGETQYF. In DNA form, the CDR3 reads TGTGCCAGCAGCTTGAAAACAGGGGCTGGGGAGACCCAGTACTTC. Looking up the rest from reference TRBV5-4 and TRBJ2-5 gives the full variable domain: ETGVTQSPTHLIKTRGQQVTLRCSSQSGHNTVSWYQQALGQGPQFIFQYYREEENGRGNFPPRFSGLQFPNYSSELNVNALELDDSALYLCASSLKTGAGETQYFGPGTRLLVL.

CDR3 nucleotides: TGTACCAGCAGCTTAGTGGCGGGAGCAGCGGAGACCCAGTACTTC. It encodes CTSSLVAGAAETQYF. This chain links TRBV7-2 with TRBJ2-5; TRBD2 matches at 7 bases. V lost 1 base and J lost 5; bases outside the gene matches: 7. Looked up from germline, CDR1 is SGHTA and CDR2 is FQGNSA. The CDR3 runs 15 residues.

This clonotype was counted ten times or more. V usage is TRBV18 and J usage is TRBJ2-3; possibly TRBD1 for D (5 bases). The V gene lost 6 bases and the J gene lost 4 bases, with 11 bases spanning the gap. CDR3 length equals 13 residues. Germline V gene lookup returns CDR1 KGHSH and CDR2 LQKENI. The CDR3 is CASSPVGPDTQYF. CDR3 in DNA: TGTGCCAGCTCTCCGGTGGGGCCAGATACGCAGTATTTT.

In its sample, this clonotype was seen a few times. The V and J genes are TRBV24-1 and TRBJ2-1; 10 nucleotides line up with TRBD1. The CDR3 length is 17 residues. V trimming: 3 bases; J trimming: 2 bases; junction bases outside the gene matches: 6. Germline values: CDR1 KGHDR, CDR2 SFDVKD. The DNA for the CDR3 is TGTGCCACCAGTGATCCCGTTGACAGGGGGCCCTACAATGAGCAGTTCTTC. It specifies CATSDPVDRGPYNEQFF.

The gene calls are TRBV25-1 and TRBJ2-3, with D perhaps TRBD2 (6 bases). The CDR3 spans 11 residues. In germline, CDR1 is MGHDK, CDR2 SYGVNS. The V end lost 6 bases, the J end lost 5 bases, and 6 bases lay between the germline ends. The CDR3, as DNA: TGTGCCAGCAGGGGGGGAGATACGCAGTATTTT. Its protein is CASRGGDTQYF.

The J gene is TRBJ2-3, the V gene TRBV10-1; 8 bases are a match to TRBD1. The J segment lost 7 bases and the V segment lost 3 bases, leaving 6 bases of the junction unmatched. The CDR3 length is 14 residues. CDR1 and CDR2 from the germline V gene are WNHNN and SYGVQD (reference sequence). The CDR3 protein is CASSDGQGMHTQYF. The CDR3, as DNA: TGCGCCAGCAGTGACGGACAGGGCATGCATACGCAGTATTTT.

This clonotype was observed a handful of times. The chain carries TRBV7-2 and TRBJ1-1; D is unresolved. Trimming stripped 7 bases from V and 0 bases from J, with 15 bases between. The CDR3 runs 15 residues. From germline, CDR1 is SGHTA and CDR2 FQGNSA. The CDR3 sequence is CASIPNPTMNTEAFF. DNA for the CDR3: TGTGCCAGCATCCCCAACCCGACGATGAACACTGAAGCTTTCTTT. The whole variable domain, remainder taken from reference TRBV7-2 and TRBJ1-1, is GAGVSQSPSNKVTEKGKDVELRCDPISGHTALYWYRQSLGQGLEFLIYFQGNSAPDKSGLPSDRFSAERTGGSVSTLTIQRTQQEDSAVYLCASIPNPTMNTEAFFGQGTRLTVV.